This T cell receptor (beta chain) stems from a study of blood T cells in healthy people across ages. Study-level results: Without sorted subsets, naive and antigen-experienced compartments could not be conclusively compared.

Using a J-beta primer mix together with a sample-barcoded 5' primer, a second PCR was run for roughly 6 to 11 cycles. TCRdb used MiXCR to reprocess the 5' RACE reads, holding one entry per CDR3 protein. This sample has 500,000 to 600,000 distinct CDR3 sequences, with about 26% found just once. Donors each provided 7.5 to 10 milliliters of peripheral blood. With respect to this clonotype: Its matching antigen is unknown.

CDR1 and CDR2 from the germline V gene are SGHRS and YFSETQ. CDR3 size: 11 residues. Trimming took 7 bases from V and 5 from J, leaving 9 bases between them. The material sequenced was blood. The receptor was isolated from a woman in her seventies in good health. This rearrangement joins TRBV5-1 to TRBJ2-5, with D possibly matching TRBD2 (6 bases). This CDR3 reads CASARGETQYF. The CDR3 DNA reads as TGCGCCAGCGCCCGGGGGGAGACCCAGTACTTC. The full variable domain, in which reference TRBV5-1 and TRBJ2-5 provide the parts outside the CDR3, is KAGVTQTPRYLIKTRGQQVTLSCSPISGHRSVSWYQQTPGQGLQFLFEYFSETQRNKGNFPGRFSGRQFSNSRSEMNVSTLELGDSALYLCASARGETQYFGPGTRLLVL.